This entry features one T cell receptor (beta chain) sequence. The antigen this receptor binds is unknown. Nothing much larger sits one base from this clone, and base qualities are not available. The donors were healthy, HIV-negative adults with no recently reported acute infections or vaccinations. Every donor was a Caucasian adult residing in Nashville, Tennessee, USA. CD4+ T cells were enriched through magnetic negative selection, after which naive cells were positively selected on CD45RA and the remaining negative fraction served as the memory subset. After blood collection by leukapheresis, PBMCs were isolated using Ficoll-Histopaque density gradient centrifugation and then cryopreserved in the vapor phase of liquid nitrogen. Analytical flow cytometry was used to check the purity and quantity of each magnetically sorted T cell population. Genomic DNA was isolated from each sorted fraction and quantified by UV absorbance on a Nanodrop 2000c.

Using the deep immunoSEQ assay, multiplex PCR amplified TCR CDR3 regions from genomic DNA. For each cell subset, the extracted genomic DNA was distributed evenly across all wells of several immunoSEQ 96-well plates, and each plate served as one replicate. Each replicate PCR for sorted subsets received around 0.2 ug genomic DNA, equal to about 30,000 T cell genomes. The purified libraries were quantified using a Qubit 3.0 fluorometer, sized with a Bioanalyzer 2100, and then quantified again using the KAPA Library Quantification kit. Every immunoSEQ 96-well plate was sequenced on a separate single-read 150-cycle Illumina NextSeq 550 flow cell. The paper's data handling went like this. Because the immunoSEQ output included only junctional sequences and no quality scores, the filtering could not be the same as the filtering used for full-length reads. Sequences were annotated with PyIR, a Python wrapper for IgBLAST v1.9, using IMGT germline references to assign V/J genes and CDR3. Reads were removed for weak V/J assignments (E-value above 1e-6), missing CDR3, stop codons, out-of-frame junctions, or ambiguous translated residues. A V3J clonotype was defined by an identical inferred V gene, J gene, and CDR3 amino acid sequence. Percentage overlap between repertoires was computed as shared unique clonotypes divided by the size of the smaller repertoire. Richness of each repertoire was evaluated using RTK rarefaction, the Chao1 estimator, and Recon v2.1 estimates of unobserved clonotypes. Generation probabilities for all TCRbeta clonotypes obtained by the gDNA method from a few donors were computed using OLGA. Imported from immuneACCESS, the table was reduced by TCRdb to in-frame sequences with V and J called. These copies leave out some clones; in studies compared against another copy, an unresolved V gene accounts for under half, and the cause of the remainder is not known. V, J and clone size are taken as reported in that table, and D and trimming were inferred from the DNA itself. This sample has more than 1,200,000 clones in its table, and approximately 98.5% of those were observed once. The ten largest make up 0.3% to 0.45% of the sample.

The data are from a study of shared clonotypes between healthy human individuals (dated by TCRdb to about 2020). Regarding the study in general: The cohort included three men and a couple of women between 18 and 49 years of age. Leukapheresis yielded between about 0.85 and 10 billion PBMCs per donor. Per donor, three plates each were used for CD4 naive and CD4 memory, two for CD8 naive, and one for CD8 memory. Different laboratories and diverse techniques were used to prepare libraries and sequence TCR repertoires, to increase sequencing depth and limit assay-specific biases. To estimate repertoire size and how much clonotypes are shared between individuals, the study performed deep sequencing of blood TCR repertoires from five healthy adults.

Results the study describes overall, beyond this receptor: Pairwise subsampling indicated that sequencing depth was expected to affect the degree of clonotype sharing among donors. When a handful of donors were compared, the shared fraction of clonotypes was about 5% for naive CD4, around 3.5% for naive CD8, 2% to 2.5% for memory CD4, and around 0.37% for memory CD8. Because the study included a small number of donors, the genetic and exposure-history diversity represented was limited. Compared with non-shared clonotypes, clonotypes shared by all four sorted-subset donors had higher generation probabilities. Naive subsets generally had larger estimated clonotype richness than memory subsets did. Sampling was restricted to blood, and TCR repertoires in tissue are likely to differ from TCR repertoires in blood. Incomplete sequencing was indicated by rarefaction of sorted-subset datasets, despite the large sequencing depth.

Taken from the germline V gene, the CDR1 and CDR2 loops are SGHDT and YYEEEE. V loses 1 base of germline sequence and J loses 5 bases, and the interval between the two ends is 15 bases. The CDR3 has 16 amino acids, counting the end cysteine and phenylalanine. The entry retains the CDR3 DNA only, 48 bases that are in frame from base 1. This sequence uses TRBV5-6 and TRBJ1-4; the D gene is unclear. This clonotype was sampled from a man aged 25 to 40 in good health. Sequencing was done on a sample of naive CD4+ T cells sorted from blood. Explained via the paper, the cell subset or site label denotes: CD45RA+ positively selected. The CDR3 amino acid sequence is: CASSLTAQLQNEKLFF. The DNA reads TGTGCCAGCAGCTTGACGGCACAGCTGCAAAATGAAAAACTGTTTTTT. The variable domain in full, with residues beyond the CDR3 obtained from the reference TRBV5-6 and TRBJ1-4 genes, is DAGVTQSPTHLIKTRGQQVTLRCSPKSGHDTVSWYQQALGQGPQFIFQYYEEEERQRGNFPDRFSGHQFPNYSSELNVNALLLGDSALYLCASSLTAQLQNEKLFFGSGTQLSVL.